This is a list of T cell receptor beta chains from one sample in a study of Ad26.COV2.S vaccination and SARS-CoV-2 variants. Sequencing used immunoSEQ multiplex PCR; TCRdb keeps in-frame clones, though not all of them. The table shows roughly 400,000 clones, with 75% to 90% occurring only once. Sequenced here: peripheral blood, sampled in a trial of Ad26.COV2.S vaccine versus placebo. These receptors originate from a person between 18 and 60 years old who received the Ad26.COV2.S COVID-19 vaccine or a placebo. CDR3s include the opening cysteine and the closing phenylalanine or tryptophan. The D gene is left open where the match is weak. Size is omitted from some rows. Given values are once, few, many or a class for expanded clones.

CDR3nt	CDR3aa	d_gene	v_gene	j_gene	abundance
TGTGCCAGCGGGGGCTCCCCCACAGAGACCCAGTACTTC	CASGGSPTETQYF	.	TRBV12-3/TRBV12-4	TRBJ2-5	.
TGTGCCAGCAGCTTAGACGCCCCCGGAGGGGAGCAGTACTTC	CASSLDAPGGEQYF	.	TRBV11-3	TRBJ2-7	few
TGTGCCAGCAGCTTGGAGGGACTTACCTACGAGCAGTACTTC	CASSLEGLTYEQYF	.	TRBV5-6	TRBJ2-7	.
TGTGCCAGCAGTTACTTCGGGACAGGGGGCAGTCAGCCCCAGCATTTT	CASSYFGTGGSQPQHF	TRBD1	TRBV6-2/TRBV6-3	TRBJ1-5	once
TGTGCCAGCAGATACAGGGGAGCAGATACGCAGTATTTT	CASRYRGADTQYF	TRBD1	TRBV6-5	TRBJ2-3	.
TGTGCCAGCAGTACTAGCGGGACCTACGAGCAGTACTTC	CASSTSGTYEQYF	TRBD2	TRBV6-5	TRBJ2-7	once
TGTGCCAGCAGCCCCCGGGGGGACAGGGGGCCCTATGGCTACACCTTC	CASSPRGDRGPYGYTF	TRBD1	TRBV9	TRBJ1-2	.
TGCAGCGTCCCAATTCCGGGACAGGGAAACACTGAAGCTTTCTTT	CSVPIPGQGNTEAFF	TRBD1	TRBV29-1	TRBJ1-1	.
TGTGCCAGCAGCCTAGCGGGAGAACGACACAATGAGCAGTTCTTC	CASSLAGERHNEQFF	TRBD2	TRBV27	TRBJ2-1	.
TGTGCCAGCAGCTCGTACCCATATGGGGGACAGGCTGCCTACGAGCAGTACTTC	CASSSYPYGGQAAYEQYF	TRBD1	TRBV7-9	TRBJ2-7	.
TGTGCCAGCAGCTTCGGACGCACGGAACCCACTGAAGCTTTCTTT	CASSFGRTEPTEAFF	.	TRBV7-8	TRBJ1-1	many
TGTGCCAGCAGCTTAGTAGTAGCCGGGGAGCTGTTTTTT	CASSLVVAGELFF	.	TRBV11-1	TRBJ2-2	.
TGTGCCAGCAGCCTAGTTCGGGATACGCAGTATTTT	CASSLVRDTQYF	.	TRBV14	TRBJ2-3	.
TGTGCCAGCAGCGCCTCCGCCCAAGGACCTGAAGCTTTCTTT	CASSASAQGPEAFF	.	TRBV7-3	TRBJ1-1	.
TGTGCCTCTCTTGGAGGGGGTAAGACTGAAGCTTTCTTT	CASLGGGKTEAFF	.	TRBV30	TRBJ1-1	.
TGTGCCAGCAGTGACGCCGTAAATTCACCCCTCCACTTT	CASSDAVNSPLHF	.	TRBV6-1	TRBJ1-6	few
TGTGCCAGCAGCTTGAGTCGGGCGGTTAACACCGGGGAGCTGTTTTTT	CASSLSRAVNTGELFF	.	TRBV7-9	TRBJ2-2	.
TGTGCCAGCAGTTCCCCCAGTCGAGAGACCCAGTACTTC	CASSSPSRETQYF	.	TRBV28	TRBJ2-5	.
TGCGCCAGCAGCTTGGCCGACGTGTACGAGCAGTACTTC	CASSLADVYEQYF	.	TRBV5-1	TRBJ2-7	once
TGTGCCAGCAGCTCCCTAGCGGGGAGCTCCTACAATGAGCAGTTCTTC	CASSSLAGSSYNEQFF	TRBD2	TRBV11-1	TRBJ2-1	.
TGTGCCAGCAGCCCCCTCACAGGGGAGGAGGGCTACACCTTC	CASSPLTGEEGYTF	TRBD1	TRBV5-6	TRBJ1-2	.
TGTGCCAGCAGGGGTCGCCGGACCTCCTACAATGAGCAGTTCTTC	CASRGRRTSYNEQFF	.	TRBV27	TRBJ2-1	.
TGTGCCAGCAGCTCCCGGACGGGGACGCGTGACGAGCAGTACTTC	CASSSRTGTRDEQYF	.	TRBV7-9	TRBJ2-7	.
TGTGCCAGCAGCCGACGAGATAATGAGCCCCAGCATTTT	CASSRRDNEPQHF	.	TRBV7-3	TRBJ1-5	.
TGTGCCAGCAGTCCCGGGACTAGCGGGGGACCTTACGAGCAGTACTTC	CASSPGTSGGPYEQYF	TRBD2	TRBV5-4	TRBJ2-7	.
TGTGCCAGCAGTTTAGGGACAGGGATTGGTACCACCATATATTTT	CASSLGTGIGTTIYF	TRBD1	TRBV27	TRBJ1-3	.
TGTGCCAGCTCACCACCTAACGGACGGCCCAAAAACATTCAGTACTTC	CASSPPNGRPKNIQYF	.	TRBV18	TRBJ2-4	.
TGTGCCAGCAGCTCACTAGCGGGAGGGCCCAATGAGCAGTTCTTC	CASSSLAGGPNEQFF	TRBD2	TRBV7-2	TRBJ2-1	.
TGCAGCGCCGGGGGCGCCGGCGGGGAGCTGTTTTTT	CSAGGAGGELFF	.	TRBV29-1	TRBJ2-2	.
TGTGCCGCCAGGGTCCCCGGGATCTTATCCTCCTACGAGCAGTACTTC	CAARVPGILSSYEQYF	.	TRBV5-5	TRBJ2-7	.
TGTGCCAGCAGCTGGGGGAGGGACCCTAGGAATGAGCAGTTCTTC	CASSWGRDPRNEQFF	TRBD2	TRBV7-7	TRBJ2-1	.
TGTGCCAGCAGTGAAATCCGTCGGGGTTTGACGCAGCAGATCCCTGGAAACACCATATATTTT	CASSEIRRGLTQQIPGNTIYF	.	TRBV6-1	TRBJ1-3	.
TGTGCCAGCAGCCAAGACATGGACACTGAAGCTTTCTTT	CASSQDMDTEAFF	.	TRBV7-3	TRBJ1-1	.
TGTGCCAGCAGTGAAGCGAACCACGAGCAGTACTTC	CASSEANHEQYF	.	TRBV6-1	TRBJ2-7	.
TGTGCCTGGAGTTTAGTGGCGGGAGGGTACAATGAGCAGTTCTTC	CAWSLVAGGYNEQFF	TRBD2	TRBV30	TRBJ2-1	.
TGTGCCAGCAGTTACTCGACAGGTCTGTTAGCTTTCTTT	CASSYSTGLLAFF	.	TRBV6-5	TRBJ1-1	.
TGTGCCAGCAGGCTAACCGGGACAGGAACCTACGAGCAGTACTTC	CASRLTGTGTYEQYF	TRBD1	TRBV27	TRBJ2-7	once
TGTGCCAGTAGTATAGGAAGGTTTGAGCAGTTCTTC	CASSIGRFEQFF	.	TRBV19	TRBJ2-1	.